The entry below describes one TCR beta chain. Using immunoSEQ multiplex PCR, the repertoire was profiled, and TCRdb retains in-frame clones only, with some absent. The sample shows 250,000 or so clones, about 83% of them seen only once. The CDR3 is 11 amino acids. CDR1 is SEHNR and CDR2 is FQNEAQ in the germline V gene (reference sequence). V gave up 6 bases and J gave up 9 bases, with 12 bases separating them. This entry belongs to a study of cytomegalovirus exposure and HLA in healthy donors. Material: PBMCs. This sequence joins TRBV7-9 and TRBJ2-7; no clear D. This clonotype was sampled from a man aged 18 to 30 in good health and CMV-seronegative. This chain's CDR3 is CASRFGTMQYF. The CDR3 DNA reads as TGTGCCAGCAGGTTCGGTACGATGCAGTACTTC.